The entry below describes one T cell receptor (beta chain). The antigen is undetermined. The data were obtained in a study of tissue T cells after allogeneic stem cell transplantation. CDR1 is LGHNA and CDR2 is YNFKEQ in the germline V gene. V lost 6 bases and J lost 4, with 15 bases in between. This CDR3 comprises 14 residues. Study observations and caveats: Only a limited share of tissue TCRs appeared in blood or spleen. Shared clones across patients were few; motif clustering revealed tissue-specific shared signatures. The study did not identify alloreactive or antigen-specific tissue TCRs, and some clones might be persisting host cells.

Clones were sequenced by immunoSEQ multiplex PCR, and TCRdb holds only the in-frame ones, with some missing. The sample has some 4,900 clones; roughly three quarters are singletons. This sequence originates from a female donor of 60 years or more with lung cancer. J is TRBJ1-2 and V is TRBV4-2; perhaps TRBD1 as D (6 bases). Sample: tissue from the colon, taken at autopsy. The CDR3 protein is CASRGAGASYGYTF. The CDR3 DNA follows: TGTGCCAGCAGGGGGGCAGGGGCTTCCTATGGCTACACCTTC.